The clone carrying this T cell receptor (beta chain) was detected many times. What it recognizes is unknown. The CDR3 is 15 amino acids. In germline, CDR1 is WSHSY, CDR2 SAAADI. V shed 6 bases, J shed 7 bases, and the junction held 9 bases outside the gene matches. Axillary draining lymph nodes of breast cancer patients supplied the node samples. The data derive from a study of breast tumors, draining lymph nodes, adjacent tissues. Whole-study results and caveats: The data were judged consistent with most tumor T cells coming from lymph node and expanding in tumor. The lymph node origin of tumor T cells was framed as consistent with a hypothesis, not demonstrated. Tumor TCR diversity was below lymph nodes but above nontumor tissue.

TCRdb reprocessed the multiplex PCR reads with MiXCR, giving one entry per CDR3 protein. The top ten clones hold 4% to 5.5% of a sample with over 150,000 distinct CDR3 sequences, around a third of them seen once. The origin of this receptor is a female donor with breast cancer. Some clones in this sample may be carry-over from other donors' samples. What was sequenced was axillary lymph node tissue. V is TRBV10-2 and J is TRBJ2-1, with TRBD1 matching over 10 bases. The CDR3 region is CASSEPDRGRNEQFF. CDR3 DNA: TGCGCCAGCAGCGAGCCGGACAGGGGGAGGAATGAGCAGTTCTTC.